This TCR beta chain is from a study of T cells in Graves' hyperthyroidism and ophthalmopathy. The CDR3 extends over 14 amino acids. V gave up 4 bases and J gave up 3 bases; unmatched junction bases: 4. The germline V gene encodes CDR1 SNHLY and CDR2 FYNNEI. RNA transcripts gave rise to amplified TCR beta CDR3 regions. A set of HTBI primers served as the primers for a first-round RT-PCR of the TCR CDR3. TCRdb itself ran the multiplex PCR reads through MiXCR, one entry per CDR3 protein. The table includes a few hundred thousand distinct CDR3 sequences, under 15% detected once. This clonotype was observed at least ten times. Stable Graves' hyperthyroidism denoted no ophthalmopathy progression over 18 months. Uncontrolled infection, other autoimmune disease, pregnancy or lactation led to exclusion. The PBMCs studied were ones that came from 10 ml fresh peripheral blood.

The sequence derives from a young woman with Graves' hyperthyroidism. J is TRBJ2-7 and V is TRBV2; 9 bases are a match to TRBD2. Input material: blood. Written as DNA, the CDR3 is TGTGCCAGCAGTGGGGCGGGAGGGGGCTACGAGCAGTACTTC. This sequence encodes CASSGAGGGYEQYF.